These T cell receptor beta chains were read from a single sample in a study of T cells in Graves' hyperthyroidism and ophthalmopathy. TCRdb recomputed calls from the multiplex PCR reads with MiXCR, one row per CDR3 protein. The profile covers approximately 210,000 distinct CDR3 sequences, with under 20% appearing a single time and 50% taken by the ten largest. The specimen sequenced was blood. These receptors were taken from a man aged 50-60 years with Graves' hyperthyroidism. Both conserved end residues are part of each CDR3. Fields, in order: V gene, clone size, D gene, J gene, CDR3 DNA, CDR3 protein. D genes are given only for firm matches. Clone sizes are given selectively: once, few, many, or a class where the clone is expanded.

TRBV5-1,many,NA,TRBJ2-7,TGCGCCAGCAGCTTGATTCACAGTGCCTACGAGCAGTACTTC,CASSLIHSAYEQYF
TRBV28,few,TRBD2,TRBJ2-1,TGTGCCAGCAGTTTTGGTGCTAGCGGGAGTGATGAGCAGTTCTTC,CASSFGASGSDEQFF
TRBV20-1,NA,TRBD2,TRBJ2-1,TGCAGTGCTAGAGATTTAGGTTCCCCCCTAGCGGTTGACAATGAGCAGTTCTTC,CSARDLGSPLAVDNEQFF
TRBV6-1,few,TRBD1,TRBJ2-1,TGTGCCGGCAGTGCGTGGGACAGGTCACCATCACAGGAGCAGTTCTTC,CAGSAWDRSPSQEQFF
TRBV7-9,many,NA,TRBJ1-5,TGTGCCAGCACCCTAGATGGGGAAAGCAATCAGCCCCAGCATTTT,CASTLDGESNQPQHF
TRBV4-3,many,TRBD1,TRBJ2-7,TGCGCCAGCAGCCAAGATTGGGGACAGGGGCCGGGCGAGCAGTACTTC,CASSQDWGQGPGEQYF
TRBV10-3,few,NA,TRBJ1-1,TGTGCCATCAGGGGTCTAGGAACTGAAGCTTTCTTT,CAIRGLGTEAFF
TRBV30,many,NA,TRBJ1-5,TGTGCCTGGAGTGAAGGGCCGAATCAGCCCCAGCATTTT,CAWSEGPNQPQHF
TRBV5-4,NA,TRBD2,TRBJ2-1,TGTGCCAGCAGCTTACTAGCGGGGGCGGGGCCCTATGAGCAGTTCTTC,CASSLLAGAGPYEQFF
TRBV7-9,NA,NA,TRBJ2-2,TGTGCCAGCAGGCCAAAGGGGACCGGGGAGCTGTTTTTT,CASRPKGTGELFF
TRBV6-1,few,NA,TRBJ2-2,TGTGCCAGCGAGGGCGGGAAGGGCACCGGGGAGCTGTTTTTT,CASEGGKGTGELFF
TRBV7-9,NA,TRBD1,TRBJ2-7,TGTGCCAGCAGTTACTCGAACTCGGTGGGACAGTTCTACGAGCAGTACTTC,CASSYSNSVGQFYEQYF
TRBV18,many,NA,TRBJ2-3,TGTGCCAGCTCACCACTCCCCGGGGGCACAGATACGCAGTATTTT,CASSPLPGGTDTQYF
TRBV27,many,NA,TRBJ1-6,TGTGCCAGCAGCCCAGTGAATTCACCCCTCCACTTT,CASSPVNSPLHF
TRBV12-3/TRBV12-4,many,NA,TRBJ2-7,TGTGCCAGCAGTCCCCCAGGCTTCTACGAGCAGTACTTC,CASSPPGFYEQYF
TRBV5-1,many,NA,TRBJ2-7,TGCGCCAGCAAGTTAGGGCTCCTATCCTCCTACGAGCAGTACTTC,CASKLGLLSSYEQYF
TRBV11-2,many,TRBD1,TRBJ2-4,TGTGCCAGCAGCACTCTAGGCAGGGGGAAAGGCATTCAGTACTTC,CASSTLGRGKGIQYF
TRBV5-1,many,NA,TRBJ2-7,TGCGCCAGCAGCTTGGACGGGAACTACGAGCAGTACTTC,CASSLDGNYEQYF
TRBV6-1,NA,NA,TRBJ1-3,TGTGCCAGCAGTGCCTGGGGCGGCTCTGGAAACACCATATATTTT,CASSAWGGSGNTIYF
TRBV3-1,many,NA,TRBJ2-5,TGTGCCAGCAGCCAAGGGACGGGGAGAGTAGGGACCCAGTACTTC,CASSQGTGRVGTQYF
TRBV4-3,NA,NA,TRBJ2-1,TGCGCCAGCAGCCAAGTGGGGGACTACAATGAGCAGTTCTTC,CASSQVGDYNEQFF
TRBV5-1,NA,TRBD2,TRBJ2-7,TGCGCCAGCAGCGGTGGGACTAGCGTCTACGAGCAGTACTTC,CASSGGTSVYEQYF
TRBV25-1,few,NA,TRBJ2-3,TGTGCCAGCAGTGAATTGGGGGCCGCAGGAGATACGCAGTATTTT,CASSELGAAGDTQYF
TRBV20-1,NA,NA,TRBJ1-2,TGCAGTGCTAGAGAAAGGGGTCTGCGGGGCTACACCTTC,CSARERGLRGYTF
TRBV5-5,NA,NA,TRBJ2-3,TGTGCCAGCAGCTTGGTATCGAACTCTTTGAGCGATACGCAGTATTTT,CASSLVSNSLSDTQYF
TRBV4-3,NA,NA,TRBJ2-3,TGCGCCAGCAGCCAGGGCAGGTCCTTGGATACGCAGTATTTT,CASSQGRSLDTQYF
TRBV5-4,few,TRBD1,TRBJ1-2,TGTGCCAGCAGCAAGGACAGGGAGGAGGGCTACACCTTC,CASSKDREEGYTF
TRBV15,NA,NA,TRBJ1-2,TGTGCCACCAGCAGAGGAGGGGGGGATAACTATGGCTACACCTTC,CATSRGGGDNYGYTF
TRBV10-1,many,TRBD1,TRBJ2-3,TGCGCCAGCAAAGGGGACAGGGGATCCGATACGCAGTATTTT,CASKGDRGSDTQYF
TRBV9,NA,NA,TRBJ2-1,TGTGCCAGCAGCGCTAGTGAGATTCATGAGCAGTTCTTC,CASSASEIHEQFF
TRBV20-1,many,NA,TRBJ1-4,TGCAGTGCTAGAAAGTATGCCGCAACTAATGAAAAACTGTTTTTT,CSARKYAATNEKLFF
TRBV28,many,NA,TRBJ1-5,TGTGCCAGCAGTTTAGGAGGTTGGGCCAATCAGCCCCAGCATTTT,CASSLGGWANQPQHF
TRBV11-1,many,TRBD1,TRBJ2-5,TGTGCCAGCAGGTCCGGGACAGGGCCCCAAGAGACCCAGTACTTC,CASRSGTGPQETQYF
TRBV11-2,many,NA,TRBJ2-3,TGTGCCAGCAGCCCCCGGGATCGAGCCGATACGCAGTATTTT,CASSPRDRADTQYF
TRBV24-1,once,NA,TRBJ2-3,TGTGCCACCGGGGGACTCCCGACTAGCACAGATACGCAGTATTTT,CATGGLPTSTDTQYF
TRBV7-8,many,NA,TRBJ1-6,TGTGCCAGCAGCTTAGGGGTTATGGGAACCGGGACCAATAATTCACCCCTCCACTTT,CASSLGVMGTGTNNSPLHF
TRBV20-1,NA,NA,TRBJ2-3,TGCAGTGCTAGGACTAGGCGCCCCACAGATACGCAGTATTTT,CSARTRRPTDTQYF
TRBV27,many,NA,TRBJ2-3,TGTGCCAGCAGTTTCTCGGGGAGCACAGATACGCAGTATTTT,CASSFSGSTDTQYF
TRBV5-1,NA,NA,TRBJ1-1,TGCGCCAGCAGCATGGGACCGTCGAACACTGAAGCTTTCTTT,CASSMGPSNTEAFF
TRBV19,few,NA,TRBJ2-2,TGTGCCAGTAGTTTTAGCGGATACACCGGGGAGCTGTTTTTT,CASSFSGYTGELFF
TRBV5-4,once,NA,TRBJ1-2,TGTGCCAGCAGCTTGAACGGGAACTATGGCTACACCTTC,CASSLNGNYGYTF
TRBV10-3,NA,NA,TRBJ1-5,TGTGCCATCAGCAAAGACAGTAGCAATCAGCCCCAGCATTTT,CAISKDSSNQPQHF
TRBV3-1,few,TRBD2,TRBJ2-1,TGTGCCAGCAGCCGGGGACTAGGCGCCTACAATGAGCAGTTCTTC,CASSRGLGAYNEQFF
TRBV30,few,TRBD2,TRBJ2-5,TGTGCCTGGAGTGTTAGCGGGAGGGCCGAGGAGACCCAGTACTTC,CAWSVSGRAEETQYF
TRBV9,NA,NA,TRBJ2-7,TGTGCCAGCAGCGTAGGAGGCCAGGGGATCCACGAGCAGTACTTC,CASSVGGQGIHEQYF
TRBV6-1,once,NA,TRBJ1-1,TGTGCCAGCAGCGGGTGGGGGGCTACTGAAGCTTTCTTT,CASSGWGATEAFF
TRBV7-8,many,TRBD1,TRBJ1-1,TGTGCCAGCAGCTCCCAATTCGACAGGGTGGGAACTGAAGCTTTCTTT,CASSSQFDRVGTEAFF
TRBV5-1,few,NA,TRBJ1-4,TGCGCCAGCAGCATGACCGCTTCGAGCAATGAAAAACTGTTTTTT,CASSMTASSNEKLFF
TRBV28,NA,NA,TRBJ2-3,TGTGCCAGCAGTACCCGCTGGGGGAGGTCGCAGTATTTT,CASSTRWGRSQYF
TRBV19,NA,TRBD2,TRBJ2-1,TGTGCCAGTAGTCAGACTAGCCTTGGTGAGCAGTTCTTC,CASSQTSLGEQFF
TRBV20-1,few,NA,TRBJ2-3,TGCAGTGCTTGGGACAGGGGGGTGCTAGCGGGAGGGGGAGCAGATACGCAGTATTTT,CSAWDRGVLAGGGADTQYF